The 7 T cell receptor beta chains below come from one sample, sequenced in a study of memory CD4+ T cells and cytomegalovirus serostatus. Single viable CD3+CD4+CD8-CD45RO+ cells were sorted as the memory CD4+ T cells. Sequencing used immunoSEQ multiplex PCR; TCRdb keeps in-frame clones, though not all of them. The sample holds about 82,000 clones, less than 90% seen once. The sequencing input was memory CD4+ T cells from blood. The receptors were sampled from an adult in good health and CMV-seronegative.

The genes are TRBV5-4 and TRBJ2-1; D is possibly TRBD1 (5 bases). V was pared by 4 bases and J by 7 bases, with 24 bases between. Germline CDR1 SGHNT, CDR2 YYREEE (reference sequence). The CDR3 is made up of 17 amino acids. The chain's CDR3 is CASSRQTISDSGNEQFF. Here the CDR3 DNA reads TGTGCCAGCAGCCGTCAAACTATTAGTGATTCAGGGAATGAGCAGTTCTTC.

This clone has only one observation. This chain uses TRBV5-6 with TRBJ2-2, with D maybe TRBD1 (5 bases). Trimming took off 4 bases at V and 4 bases at J, with 23 bases between the two ends. Per germline, CDR1 SGHDT and CDR2 YYEEEE. The length of the CDR3 is 18 residues. This CDR3 reads CASSPRRRASVGTGELFF. The CDR3 DNA reads TGTGCCAGCAGCCCTAGGCGCAGGGCGTCGGTTGGCACCGGGGAGCTGTTTTTT.

V is TRBV2 and J is TRBJ1-1; D unresolved. CDR3 size: 14 residues. Trimming removed 5 bases from V and 1 base from J, with 11 bases in between. Germline V gives CDR1 SNHLY, CDR2 FYNNEI. The CDR3 nucleotides read TGTGCCAGCAGTAAAGTTGACGGGAACACTGAAGCTTTCTTT. Translating gives CASSKVDGNTEAFF. The whole variable domain, remainder taken from reference TRBV2 and TRBJ1-1, is EPEVTQTPSHQVTQMGQEVILRCVPISNHLYFYWYRQILGQKVEFLVSFYNNEISEKSEIFDDQFSVERPDGSNFTLKIRSTKLEDSAMYFCASSKVDGNTEAFFGQGTRLTVV.

V is TRBV19 and J is TRBJ1-2; TRBD1 aligns across 7 bases. V shed 5 bases and J 0 bases; nucleotides not matched to a gene: 6. The CDR3 runs to 15 residues. The germline V gene encodes CDR1 LNHDA and CDR2 SQIVND (reference sequence). CDR3: CASSYRGRANYGYTF. CDR3 coding DNA: TGTGCCAGTAGTTACAGGGGCCGAGCTAACTATGGCTACACCTTC.

The chain couples TRBV10-3 to TRBJ1-2; D is possibly TRBD1 (6 bases). The germline V gene has CDR1 ENHRY and CDR2 SYGVKD. Trimming removed 7 bases from V and 4 bases from J, with 13 bases in between. This CDR3 spans 13 amino acids. The CDR3 DNA sequence: TGTGCCATCAATGCGGACAGTAGCTATGGCTACACCTTC. Protein sequence: CAINADSSYGYTF.

J is TRBJ2-7 and V is TRBV4-2, with 7 nucleotides matching TRBD2. The CDR3 is 16 residues long. Losses at the gene ends were 0 bases for V and 3 bases for J; bases not matched to a gene: 8. Germline CDR1 and CDR2: LGHNA and YNFKEQ. CDR3 coding DNA: TGTGCCAGCAGCCAAGAGGGGTTGGCTAGCGGCTACGAGCAGTACTTC. The encoded protein is CASSQEGLASGYEQYF.

This clone was seen at least ten times. CDR3 protein: CASSSARGRLDTEAFF. In nucleotides, the CDR3 is TGTGCCAGCAGTTCCGCCAGGGGGCGGCTGGACACTGAAGCTTTCTTT. This chain joins TRBV27 and TRBJ1-1; TRBD1 matches 8 bases. V dropped 4 bases and J dropped 3; count of bases not matched to a gene: 10. The germline gives CDR1 MNHEY, CDR2 SMNVEV (reference sequence). The CDR3 consists of 16 residues.